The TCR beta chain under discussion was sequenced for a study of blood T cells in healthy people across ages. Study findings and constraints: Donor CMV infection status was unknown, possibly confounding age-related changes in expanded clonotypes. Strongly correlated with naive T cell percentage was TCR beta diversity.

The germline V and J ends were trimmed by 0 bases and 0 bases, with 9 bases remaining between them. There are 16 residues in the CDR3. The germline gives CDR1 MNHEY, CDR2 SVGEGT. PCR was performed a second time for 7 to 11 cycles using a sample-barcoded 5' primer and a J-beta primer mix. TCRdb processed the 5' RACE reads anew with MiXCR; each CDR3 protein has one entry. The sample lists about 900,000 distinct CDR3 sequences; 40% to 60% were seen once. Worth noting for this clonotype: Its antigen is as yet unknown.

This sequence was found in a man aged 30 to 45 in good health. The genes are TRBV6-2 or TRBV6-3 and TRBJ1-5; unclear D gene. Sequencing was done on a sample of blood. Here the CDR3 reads CASSYSIRLSNQPQHF. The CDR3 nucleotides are TGTGCCAGCAGTTACTCGATCAGGCTTAGCAATCAGCCCCAGCATTTT.